A selection of T cell receptor beta chains follows, all from one sample in a study of human T cells and chemical hapten exposure. In TCRdb, the 5' RACE reads were re-called with MiXCR into one record per CDR3 protein. The repertoire includes about 81,000 distinct CDR3 sequences, more than 7% of them detected once, and about 2.1% sits in the top ten. The receptors come from a male donor in good health. Each CDR3 is given with its conserved first and last residue. D genes are given only for firm matches. Clone size is shown for a subset of rows, as once, few, many or a class of expanded clone.

TRBJ1-2,TRBV6-6,13,few,TRBD1,CASKDREPEGYTF,TGTGCCAGCAAAGACAGGGAACCGGAAGGCTACACCTTC
TRBJ2-7,TRBV21-1,14,many,NA,CASSAKERGYEQYF,TGTGCCAGCAGCGCGAAGGAGCGGGGCTACGAGCAGTACTTC
TRBJ2-1,TRBV20-1,12,many,NA,CSANPSVNEQFF,TGCAGTGCTAACCCTAGCGTGAATGAGCAGTTCTTC
TRBJ2-3,TRBV20-1,14,few,TRBD2,CSARTSGGADTQYF,TGCAGTGCTAGGACTAGCGGGGGGGCAGATACGCAGTATTTT
TRBJ1-5,TRBV12-3/TRBV12-4,12,many,NA,CASSTQGQPQHF,TGTGCCAGCAGTACCCAGGGTCAGCCCCAGCATTTT
TRBJ1-1,TRBV18,12,NA,NA,CASSSRSHEAFF,TGTGCCAGCTCATCCCGTTCCCATGAAGCTTTCTTT
TRBJ2-7,TRBV20-1,15,NA,NA,CSARDLGQGSYEQYF,TGCAGTGCTAGAGATCTTGGCCAGGGCTCCTACGAGCAGTACTTC
TRBJ2-2,TRBV12-3/TRBV12-4,15,NA,TRBD2,CSSGTSGRASGELFF,TGTTCCTCGGGGACTAGCGGGAGGGCCTCCGGGGAGCTGTTTTTT
TRBJ2-3,TRBV12-3/TRBV12-4,20,few,TRBD2,CASSPTPWRVSGRARDTQYF,TGTGCCAGCAGTCCAACCCCTTGGCGGGTTAGCGGGAGGGCCCGGGATACGCAGTATTTT
TRBJ1-1,TRBV29-1,15,few,NA,CSVYGRGGANTEAFF,TGCAGCGTTTACGGACGCGGCGGGGCGAACACTGAAGCTTTCTTT
TRBJ2-7,TRBV20-1,14,many,TRBD1,CSASGTGLRYEQYF,TGCAGTGCTAGCGGGACAGGACTCCGTTACGAGCAGTACTTC
TRBJ2-1,TRBV3-1,15,many,NA,CASSPPQGSYNEQFF,TGTGCCAGCAGCCCCCCACAGGGCTCCTACAATGAGCAGTTCTTC